These 18 T cell receptor beta chains came from one sample sequenced in a study of blood T cell repertoires in COVID-19. Method: immunoSEQ multiplex PCR; TCRdb's copy keeps in-frame clones and lacks some. The table records roughly 140,000 clones, around 85% of them present only once. Specimen: peripheral blood. The receptors were gathered from a man between 65 and 85 years old with acute or convalescent COVID-19.

The chain has TRBV27 and TRBJ2-5, with 7 bases identical to TRBD1. The CDR3 is made up of 13 amino acids. The V segment lost 4 bases and the J segment 8 bases; nucleotides outside the gene matches: 7. The V gene's germline CDR1 is MNHEY and CDR2 SMNVEV (reference sequence). The CDR3 DNA sequence: TGTGCCAGCAGTTCTGACAGGGCTCAAACCCAGTACTTC. Protein: CASSSDRAQTQYF.

This chain joins TRBV24-1 and TRBJ2-3, with TRBD1 matching 9 bases. The CDR3 is made up of 15 amino acids. The germline CDR1 and CDR2 sequences are KGHDR and SFDVKD. V trimming: 8 bases; J trimming: 0 bases; junction bases outside the gene matches: 5. The CDR3 spells CATTSGTGSTDTQYF. The CDR3 DNA sequence: TGTGCCACCACCTCCGGGACAGGGAGCACAGATACGCAGTATTTT.

In this sample, this clone turned up once. This chain connects TRBV5-3 to TRBJ2-7, with TRBD2 identical over 15 bases. TRBV5-3 is given ORF status, its function remaining uncertain. CDR3 size: 18 residues. V was pared by 4 bases and J by 0 bases, with 8 bases of the junction left unmatched. Here the CDR3 reads CARSTGLAGGPSSYEQYF. The CDR3 DNA sequence: TGTGCCAGAAGCACGGGACTAGCGGGAGGACCAAGCTCCTACGAGCAGTACTTC.

Note on this clone: The identical CDR3 is also encoded by other nucleotide sequences in the sample. The chain has TRBV6-2 or TRBV6-3 and TRBJ1-1; the D gene is possibly TRBD1 (6 bases). The CDR3 spans 11 residues. Germline lookup yields CDR1 MNHEY and CDR2 SVGEGT. V dropped 6 bases and J dropped 7 bases, with 9 bases sitting between them. CDR3 sequence (DNA): TGTGCCAGCAGCCTCAGGGGTGAAGCTTTCTTT. Its translation: CASSLRGEAFF.

This chain connects TRBV5-1 to TRBJ1-1, with TRBD1 as a possible D gene (5 bases). V was trimmed by 0 bases and J by 7 bases, leaving 13 bases between them. CDR3 length equals 14 residues. The germline V gene has CDR1 SGHRS and CDR2 YFSETQ. CDR3: CASSLAGRANEAFF. In nucleotides, the CDR3 is TGCGCCAGCAGCTTGGCCGGCAGGGCCAATGAAGCTTTCTTT.

The chain uses TRBV5-1 and TRBJ1-5, with D perhaps TRBD1 (6 bases). The germline CDR1 and CDR2 sequences are SGHRS and YFSETQ. The V and J ends lost 4 bases and 5 bases respectively, with 16 bases between them. The CDR3 is 15 residues long. The CDR3 sequence is CASSPRPGHDQPQHF. Here the CDR3 DNA reads TGCGCCAGCAGCCCAAGACCGGGACATGATCAGCCCCAGCATTTT.

This clone has just a few counts. The V gene is TRBV5-4, the J gene TRBJ2-5; 9 bases fit TRBD1. V lost 3 bases to trimming and J lost 5 bases; unmatched junction nucleotides: 11. This CDR3 contains 16 residues. Germline CDR1 SGHNT, CDR2 YYREEE (reference sequence). The CDR3 DNA sequence: TGTGCCAGCAGCTCAGACCCGGGACAGGGCTGGGAGACCCAGTACTTC. Amino acids: CASSSDPGQGWETQYF.

The chain links TRBV2 to TRBJ1-5; D gene ambiguous. Between the trimmed V and J ends, which lost 4 bases and 4 bases, there was a span of 5 bases. Germline loops: CDR1 SNHLY, CDR2 FYNNEI. The length of the CDR3 is 12 residues. The CDR3 protein is CASSGGNQPQHF. The CDR3 DNA sequence: TGTGCCAGCAGTGGAGGAAATCAGCCCCAGCATTTT.

The chain is built from TRBV27 and TRBJ1-1, with TRBD1 matching 8 bases. V shed 0 bases and J 4 bases; nucleotides not matched to a gene: 10. Germline CDR1 is MNHEY and CDR2 is SMNVEV (reference sequence). The CDR3 extends over 17 amino acids. The CDR3 reads CASSLSGTGLGGTEAFF. DNA for the CDR3: TGTGCCAGCAGTTTATCCGGGACAGGACTCGGGGGCACTGAAGCTTTCTTT.

DNA for the CDR3: TGTGCCAGCAGTTCGATACAGGGGAGCTCCTACAATGAGCAGTTCTTC. Protein product: CASSSIQGSSYNEQFF. The chain recombines TRBV27 with TRBJ2-1, with TRBD1 matching over 7 bases. The V gene end was trimmed by 4 bases and the J gene end by 0 bases; junction bases not matched to a gene: 6. The CDR3 has 16 amino acids. Germline CDR1 and CDR2: MNHEY and SMNVEV (reference sequence).

This clone was seen only once. The genes are TRBV9 and TRBJ1-1; D is perhaps TRBD1 (6 bases). With 0 bases removed from V and 1 base from J, the gap between germline ends came to 13 bases. CDR1 and CDR2 from the germline V gene are SGDLS and YYNGEE. CDR3 length: 16 amino acids. Written as DNA, the CDR3 is TGTGCCAGCAGCGTAGCGGTGACAGGCCGGAACACTGAAGCTTTCTTT. Protein sequence: CASSVAVTGRNTEAFF. The full variable domain, in which reference TRBV9 and TRBJ1-1 provide the parts outside the CDR3, is DSGVTQTPKHLITATGQRVTLRCSPRSGDLSVYWYQQSLDQGLQFLIQYYNGEERAKGNILERFSAQQFPDLHSELNLSSLELGDSALYFCASSVAVTGRNTEAFFGQGTRLTVV.

The V and J genes are TRBV6-2 or TRBV6-3 and TRBJ2-3; 8 bases align to TRBD2. This CDR3 is built from 12 residues. Trimming took 4 bases from V and 8 from J; bases not matched to a gene: 2. Germline CDR1 is MNHEY and CDR2 is SVGEGT. The CDR3 DNA is TGTGCCAGCAGTTCACTAGCGGTTACGCAGTATTTT. Protein product: CASSSLAVTQYF.

The V gene is TRBV30, the J gene TRBJ1-2; D might be TRBD1 (5 bases). The V gene's germline CDR1 is GTSNPN and CDR2 SVGIG (reference sequence). V lost 4 bases and J lost 1, with 13 bases in between. The CDR3 runs 14 residues. CDR3 nucleotides: TGTGCCTGGAAGGGGCAGGGTAGTAACTATGGCTACACCTTC. This translates into CAWKGQGSNYGYTF.

Comment on this clone: Other DNA sequences in the sample encode the same CDR3. In DNA, the CDR3 is TGTGCCAGCAGGAGGACTGGAAACACCATATATTTT. It translates to CASRRTGNTIYF. The chain is built from TRBV28 and TRBJ1-3; D gene unclear. The CDR3 consists of 12 residues. Between the trimmed V and J ends, which lost 6 bases and 2 bases, there was a span of 5 bases. Germline CDR1 and CDR2: MDHEN and SYDVKM.

There are a few counts of this clone. The V call is TRBV24-1, the J call TRBJ1-5; 9 nucleotides match TRBD1. V was pared by 3 bases and J by 6 bases, with 8 bases of the junction left unmatched. The CDR3 has 16 residues. Looked up from germline, CDR1 is KGHDR and CDR2 is SFDVKD. DNA for the CDR3: TGTGCCACCAGTGATGGGAGGACAGGGGCGACTCAGCCCCAGCATTTT. Translated: CATSDGRTGATQPQHF.

This clone was recorded only once. The identical CDR3 is also encoded by other nucleotide sequences in the sample. The gene calls are TRBV5-1 and TRBJ1-6; TRBD1 agrees at 9 bases. Looked up from germline, CDR1 is SGHRS and CDR2 is YFSETQ. The CDR3 has 15 residues. The V gene end was trimmed by 2 bases and the J gene end by 7 bases; junction bases not matched to a gene: 4. CDR3 nucleotide sequence: TGCGCCAGCAGCTTAGAGGGACAGGGAAATTCACCCCTCCACTTT. It codes for CASSLEGQGNSPLHF. Variable domain in full (rest from reference TRBV5-1 and TRBJ1-6): KAGVTQTPRYLIKTRGQQVTLSCSPISGHRSVSWYQQTPGQGLQFLFEYFSETQRNKGNFPGRFSGRQFSNSRSEMNVSTLELGDSALYLCASSLEGQGNSPLHFGNGTRLTVT.

The rearrangement links TRBV28 to TRBJ2-3; unclear D gene. The germline V gene has CDR1 MDHEN and CDR2 SYDVKM. This CDR3 region has 10 residues. V lost 9 bases, J lost 5 bases, and 6 bases lay in between. The CDR3 nucleotides are TGTGCCAGTTCCGGAGATACGCAGTATTTT. Amino acids: CASSGDTQYF.

The chain recombines TRBV6-5 with TRBJ1-5; D gene unclear. CDR1 is MNHEY, CDR2 SVGAGI, per germline. The V and J ends lost 3 bases and 6 bases respectively, with 9 bases between them. The CDR3 extends over 13 amino acids. DNA of the CDR3: TGTGCCAGCAGTTATTCCGGGGTTCAGCCCCAGCATTTT. Its protein product is CASSYSGVQPQHF.